This TCR beta chain is from a study of a mutant IDH1 vaccine in newly diagnosed glioma (dated by TCRdb to the early 2020s). Regarding the research as a whole: Vaccination was initiated 4-6 weeks after radiotherapy alone, or concurrently with temozolomide cycles in the chemotherapy-containing groups. Of the 30 to 35 treated patients, approximately 62% were male and approximately 38% were female, and a mean age of roughly 40 years was recorded. Before enrollment, patients had received standard therapy of radiotherapy alone, temozolomide alone, or radiochemotherapy with temozolomide; most received the combination. The week-35 safety follow-up was designated visit V12, and the week-47 end of study was designated visit V13. Peripheral blood was drawn at six visits: V03 (baseline), V05, V07, V10, V12 and V13. Longitudinal TCRB deep sequencing was done for roughly 23 treated patients, wherever samples were available for exploratory analyses. What the study reported, not specific to this receptor: Immune responses induced by the vaccine were seen in approximately 93% of patients across multiple MHC alleles. Changes in the top peripheral T cell clonotypes picked up by TCRB sequencing did not appear to be linked to pseudoprogression. The authors stated that sample limitations prevented analyses of patient blood samples from being reproduced. Selection of PBMC samples for TCRB deep sequencing was based on availability.

Taken from the germline V gene, the CDR1 and CDR2 loops are WSHSY and SAAADI. Taken from cysteine to phenylalanine, the CDR3 has 13 residues. The only DNA kept is the CDR3, 39 bases in frame from the first base. Trimming costs V 6 bases and J 1 base, and their ends lie 7 bases apart. In the paper's terms, the time point label means: week 47, end of study. Each vaccine dose, consisting of 300 ug of a 20-mer mutant IDH1 peptide in Montanide, was administered subcutaneously with topical imiquimod. Patients received eight vaccinations in weeks 1, 3, 5, 7, 11, 15, 19 and 23, corresponding to visits V03 through V10. All donors had newly diagnosed IDH1-mutant astrocytomas of WHO grade 3 or 4 that showed loss of nuclear ATRX. The samples were drawn from NOA16, a multicentre, single-arm, open-label phase I trial in Germany that tested a mutant IDH1 peptide vaccine in humans for the first time. Genomic DNA for TCRB sequencing was isolated from EDTA blood with the DNeasy Blood and Tissue Kit.

Libraries were built with the immunoSEQ multiplex PCR assay. The hsTCRB Kit was used according to the manufacturer's protocol to amplify rearranged TCR beta chain sequences. Sequencing of TCRB libraries was carried out on an Illumina MiSeq. The paper's data handling went like this. The proprietary platform of the kit vendor was used for demultiplexing, trimming and gene mapping. Drawn from immuneACCESS, this table holds only the in-frame rearrangements with V and J called that TCRdb kept. Clones are partly lost; checked studies trace under half to an unresolved V gene and leave the rest unexplained. V, J and clone size reflect that table, while D and trimming were determined from the DNA. Recorded for this sample are around 65,000 clones; 80% to 85% of them occurred a single time. Of the sample, roughly 4% is held by the ten largest clones. Details on this clone: Its cognate antigen has yet to be identified. No clone much larger than this one lies a single base away; base qualities are absent.

The rearrangement combines TRBV10-2 with TRBJ2-1; the D gene assignment is ambiguous. This receptor was obtained from a man aged 30 to 39 with glioma. The sequencing used PBMCs, collected from a glioma patient whose treatment included an IDH1 peptide vaccine. This receptor carries the CDR3 CASSAVSYNEQFF. The sequenced DNA is TGCGCCAGCAGCGCCGTGTCCTACAATGAGCAGTTCTTC.